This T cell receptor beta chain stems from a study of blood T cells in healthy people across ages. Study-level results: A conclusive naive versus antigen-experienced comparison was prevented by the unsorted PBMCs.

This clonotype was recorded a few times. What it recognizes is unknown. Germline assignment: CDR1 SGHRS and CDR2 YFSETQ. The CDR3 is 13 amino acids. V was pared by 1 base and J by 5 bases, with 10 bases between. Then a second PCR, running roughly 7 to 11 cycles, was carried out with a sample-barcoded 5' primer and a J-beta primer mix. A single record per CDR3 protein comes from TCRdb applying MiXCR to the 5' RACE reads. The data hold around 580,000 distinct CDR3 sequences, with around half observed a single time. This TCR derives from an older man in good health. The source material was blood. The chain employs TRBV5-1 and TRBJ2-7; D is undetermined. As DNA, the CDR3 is TGCGCCAGCAGCTTGATCCCCGACAACGAGCAGTACTTC. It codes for CASSLIPDNEQYF.